A selection of T cell receptor beta chains follows, all from one sample in a study of blood T cell repertoires in COVID-19. Repertoires were generated with immunoSEQ multiplex PCR, while TCRdb's copy carries only in-frame clones and drops some. This sample carries 150,000 or so clones, 75% to 85% of them seen once, and the ten largest clones take approximately 6%. Sequenced material: PBMCs or T cells enriched from blood (not recorded which). The receptors stem from a man between 35 and 55 years old who had recovered from COVID-19. Each CDR3 is given with its conserved first and last residue. A D gene is named only where the DNA matches it firmly. Only part of the rows carry a size: once, few, many, or a class if the clone is expanded.

TRBJ2-7	once	TRBD2	TRBV5-4	17	CASSSRGSGGSLYEQYF	TGTGCCAGCAGCTCCCGAGGTAGCGGGGGGTCTTTGTACGAGCAGTACTTC
TRBJ1-2	NA	NA	TRBV10-3	12	CASAGTHYGYTF	TGTGCCAGCGCCGGGACACACTATGGCTACACCTTC
TRBJ1-2	NA	TRBD1	TRBV5-8	13	CASGNTGAYGYTF	TGTGCCAGCGGCAACACAGGGGCCTATGGCTACACCTTC
TRBJ2-3	NA	TRBD2	TRBV18	16	CASSPPTSGGADTQYF	TGTGCCAGCTCACCACCTACTAGCGGGGGGGCAGATACGCAGTATTTT
TRBJ2-1	NA	TRBD1	TRBV4-2	15	CASSQLGQGGDEQFF	TGTGCCAGCAGCCAATTGGGACAGGGGGGAGATGAGCAGTTCTTC
TRBJ2-5	NA	TRBD2	TRBV7-2	15	CASSFQAGGRETQYF	TGTGCCAGCAGCTTTCAAGCGGGGGGCAGAGAGACCCAGTACTTC
TRBJ1-5	once	TRBD1	TRBV7-2	15	CASSPDRVGNQPQHF	TGTGCCAGCAGCCCGGACAGGGTGGGAAATCAGCCCCAGCATTTT
TRBJ2-2	NA	TRBD1	TRBV9	14	CASSRTGNTGELFF	TGTGCCAGCAGCCGGACAGGCAACACCGGGGAGCTGTTTTTT
TRBJ1-1	NA	NA	TRBV2	14	CASSDPDGGTEAFF	TGTGCCAGCAGTGATCCGGACGGAGGGACTGAAGCTTTCTTT
TRBJ2-1	NA	TRBD1	TRBV27	13	CASGTAYYNEQFF	TGTGCCAGTGGGACAGCCTACTACAATGAGCAGTTCTTC
TRBJ2-5	NA	NA	TRBV18	13	CASSPKAEETQYF	TGTGCCAGCTCACCAAAAGCCGAAGAGACCCAGTACTTC
TRBJ2-1	NA	TRBD2	TRBV5-1	16	CASSLPPSGGANEQFF	TGCGCCAGCAGCTTGCCCCCTAGCGGGGGGGCCAATGAGCAGTTCTTC
TRBJ1-2	NA	NA	TRBV9	15	CASSSIGGPGRVATF	TGTGCCAGCAGCTCCATAGGGGGGCCCGGGAGGGTGGCCACCTTC
TRBJ1-5	NA	TRBD1	TRBV6-1	16	CASSGRQGYSNQPQHF	TGTGCCAGCAGTGGTAGACAGGGGTATAGCAATCAGCCCCAGCATTTT
TRBJ1-1	NA	TRBD1	TRBV5-1	17	CASSFSGGSNRNTEAFF	TGCGCCAGCAGCTTTTCAGGGGGATCTAATAGGAACACTGAAGCTTTCTTT
TRBJ2-1	NA	TRBD2	TRBV19	16	CASSITTSGAYNEQFF	TGTGCCAGTAGTATAACGACTAGCGGGGCCTACAATGAGCAGTTCTTC
TRBJ2-3	NA	TRBD2	TRBV11-3	16	CASSLGGGAGADTQYF	TGTGCCAGCAGCTTAGGCGGGGGGGCCGGGGCAGATACGCAGTATTTT
TRBJ2-2	NA	TRBD1	TRBV24-1	16	CATSDPGGADTGELFF	TGTGCCACCAGTGACCCAGGGGGCGCGGATACCGGGGAGCTGTTTTTT
TRBJ2-7	NA	TRBD2	TRBV10-2	13	CASSGGGWYEQYF	TGCGCCAGCAGTGGCGGGGGGTGGTACGAGCAGTACTTC
TRBJ2-5	NA	TRBD2	TRBV19	18	CASARSAVSGTKQETQYF	TGTGCCAGCGCCCGCTCAGCGGTGAGCGGGACTAAACAAGAGACCCAGTACTTC
TRBJ2-1	NA	TRBD2	TRBV7-9	14	CASSQGTSGTEQFF	TGTGCCAGCAGCCAAGGGACTAGCGGAACAGAGCAGTTCTTC
TRBJ1-5	NA	TRBD1	TRBV19	16	CASSNPGQGADQPQHF	TGTGCCAGTAGTAACCCGGGACAGGGGGCTGATCAGCCCCAGCATTTT
TRBJ1-4	NA	NA	TRBV7-9	14	CASSDRLGGEKLFF	TGTGCCAGCAGTGATAGACTTGGAGGTGAAAAACTGTTTTTT
TRBJ1-5	few	NA	TRBV6-5	13	CASTLAVNQPQHF	TGTGCCAGCACCCTAGCAGTAAATCAGCCCCAGCATTTT
TRBJ2-5	NA	TRBD2	TRBV6-5	13	CASSSPGGETQYF	TGTGCCAGCAGTTCCCCGGGGGGGGAGACCCAGTACTTC
TRBJ2-1	NA	TRBD1	TRBV24-1	15	CATSDPTGGRNEQFF	TGTGCCACCAGTGATCCGACAGGGGGCCGGAATGAGCAGTTCTTC
TRBJ1-5	NA	NA	TRBV7-2	15	CASSLEGHVNQPQHF	TGTGCCAGCAGCTTAGAGGGACATGTCAATCAGCCCCAGCATTTT
TRBJ2-5	NA	TRBD1	TRBV7-2	17	CASSLGLRGQGQETQYF	TGTGCCAGCAGCTTAGGACTCAGGGGGCAGGGCCAAGAGACCCAGTACTTC
TRBJ2-1	NA	NA	TRBV5-8	14	CASSLRGFYNEQFF	TGTGCCAGCAGCTTGAGGGGGTTTTACAATGAGCAGTTCTTC
TRBJ1-4	NA	NA	TRBV19	13	CASNREQDEKLFF	TGTGCCAGTAACAGGGAACAGGATGAAAAACTGTTTTTT
TRBJ2-1	NA	TRBD2	TRBV6-5	14	CASSRGGALTFEFF	TGTGCCAGCAGTCGCGGGGGGGCCCTGACTTTTGAGTTCTTC
TRBJ2-1	NA	TRBD2	TRBV5-1	16	CASSKELAGDYNEQFF	TGCGCCAGCAGCAAAGAGCTAGCGGGAGACTACAATGAGCAGTTCTTC
TRBJ1-6	NA	NA	TRBV24-1	16	CATSVPRNRDNSPLHF	TGTGCCACCAGTGTCCCCAGGAACAGAGATAATTCACCCCTCCACTTT
TRBJ2-1	NA	TRBD1	TRBV4-1	17	CASSQELYGTGYNEQFF	TGCGCCAGCAGCCAAGAGTTATACGGGACAGGTTACAATGAGCAGTTCTTC
TRBJ1-6	NA	TRBD1	TRBV12-3/TRBV12-4	13	CASSSYRGSPLHF	TGTGCCAGCAGCTCGTACAGGGGTTCACCCCTCCACTTT
TRBJ2-1	NA	TRBD1	TRBV29-1	13	CSVRGQGVNEQFF	TGCAGCGTTCGAGGACAGGGCGTTAATGAGCAGTTCTTC
TRBJ1-1	NA	TRBD1	TRBV5-6	12	CASRRAGGYAFF	TGTGCCAGCAGGCGTGCAGGGGGGTACGCTTTCTTT
TRBJ2-1	NA	NA	TRBV9	15	CASTRGGDSYNEQFF	TGTGCCAGCACCCGCGGAGGAGACTCCTACAATGAGCAGTTCTTC
TRBJ2-5	once	NA	TRBV5-6	12	CASSLDRLTQYF	TGTGCCAGCAGCTTGGACAGGCTTACCCAGTACTTC
TRBJ2-5	NA	TRBD2	TRBV5-1	15	CASSLRLARGETQYF	TGCGCCAGCAGCTTAAGACTAGCCCGGGGGGAGACCCAGTACTTC
TRBJ1-1	NA	TRBD1	TRBV5-1	14	CASSFDRANTEAFF	TGCGCCAGCAGTTTTGACAGGGCCAACACTGAAGCTTTCTTT
TRBJ2-1	NA	NA	TRBV7-6	15	CASSLGGAGRNEQFF	TGTGCCAGCAGCTTAGGAGGGGCGGGGAGAAATGAGCAGTTCTTC
TRBJ2-3	NA	NA	TRBV5-1	16	CASSHPGTLFTDTQYF	TGCGCCAGCAGCCACCCCGGGACACTCTTCACAGATACGCAGTATTTT
TRBJ2-7	NA	TRBD1	TRBV9	13	CASSESTGSEQYF	TGTGCCAGCAGCGAATCGACAGGGAGCGAGCAGTACTTC
TRBJ1-1	NA	TRBD1	TRBV5-4	16	CASSLPDRGRNTEAFF	TGTGCCAGCAGCTTACCCGACAGGGGGCGAAACACTGAAGCTTTCTTT
TRBJ1-2	NA	NA	TRBV19	16	CASSIDLGPGTGGYTF	TGTGCCAGTAGTATAGATCTAGGCCCCGGAACGGGTGGCTACACCTTC
TRBJ1-2	once	NA	TRBV5-4	15	CASSLGGGPGYGYTF	TGTGCCAGCAGCTTGGGCGGCGGCCCGGGCTATGGCTACACCTTC
TRBJ2-1	NA	TRBD2	TRBV19	17	CASSIDLGGESYNEQFF	TGTGCCAGTAGTATAGATCTTGGGGGGGAGTCCTACAATGAGCAGTTCTTC
TRBJ2-5	NA	TRBD1	TRBV5-6	13	CASSRDRDETQYF	TGTGCCAGCAGCAGGGACAGGGACGAGACCCAGTACTTC
TRBJ2-2	NA	NA	TRBV7-9	15	CASSLRGGATGELFF	TGTGCCAGCAGCTTGCGTGGGGGGGCAACCGGGGAGCTGTTTTTT
TRBJ1-6	once	TRBD1	TRBV2	15	CASKIIGGGNSPLHF	TGTGCCAGCAAAATCATAGGGGGCGGGAATTCACCCCTCCACTTT
TRBJ1-5	few	NA	TRBV2	15	CASSPDMGSGQPQHF	TGTGCCAGCAGTCCAGACATGGGGAGTGGACAGCCCCAGCATTTT
TRBJ1-2	few	TRBD1	TRBV19	14	CASSPGGAGYGYTF	TGTGCCAGTAGTCCAGGGGGCGCCGGGTATGGCTACACCTTC
TRBJ2-3	many	NA	TRBV5-1	15	CASSLGATSTDTQYF	TGCGCCAGCAGCTTGGGGGCAACTAGCACAGATACGCAGTATTTT
TRBJ2-3	NA	NA	TRBV7-3	15	CASSHPQDTTDTQYF	TGTGCCAGCAGCCACCCACAGGACACCACAGATACGCAGTATTTT
TRBJ1-2	NA	TRBD1	TRBV5-1	15	CASSFVGTENYGYTF	TGCGCCAGCAGCTTCGTCGGGACAGAGAACTATGGCTACACCTTC
TRBJ1-6	NA	NA	TRBV2	15	CASSEVQGGRSPLHF	TGTGCCAGCAGTGAAGTACAGGGCGGGAGGTCACCCCTCCACTTT
TRBJ1-4	NA	TRBD1	TRBV7-2	14	CASSADRGGEKLFF	TGTGCCAGCAGCGCGGACAGGGGAGGGGAAAAACTGTTTTTT